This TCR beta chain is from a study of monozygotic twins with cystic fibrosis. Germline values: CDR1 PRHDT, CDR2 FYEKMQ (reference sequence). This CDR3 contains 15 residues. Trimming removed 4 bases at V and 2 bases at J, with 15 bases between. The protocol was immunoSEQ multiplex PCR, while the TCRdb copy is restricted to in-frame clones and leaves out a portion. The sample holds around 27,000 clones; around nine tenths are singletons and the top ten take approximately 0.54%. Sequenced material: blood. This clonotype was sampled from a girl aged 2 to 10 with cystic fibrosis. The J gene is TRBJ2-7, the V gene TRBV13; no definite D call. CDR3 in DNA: TGTGCCAGCAGCTCACCCACCTCCGGGCCCTACGAGCAGTACTTC. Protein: CASSSPTSGPYEQYF.